Following are 32 T cell receptor beta chains from one sample sequenced in a study of tumor T cells in aggressive B-cell lymphoma. The data were produced by immunoSEQ multiplex PCR, yet TCRdb's version contains in-frame clones alone and is incomplete. In the table there are about a thousand clones, approximately 79% of which are singletons. What was sequenced was tumor tissue. These receptors all come from an adult with diffuse large B cell lymphoma.

The V gene is TRBV19, the J gene TRBJ2-3; 9 nucleotides agree with TRBD2. The CDR3 sequence is 16 residues long. Germline assignment: CDR1 LNHDA and CDR2 SQIVND (reference sequence). J lost 5 bases, V lost 3 bases, and 9 bases had no gene match. The CDR3 DNA reads as TGTGCCAGTAGTATTACGGCTAGCGGGATGATAGATACGCAGTATTTT. Amino acids: CASSITASGMIDTQYF.

Concerning this clone: Other DNA sequences in this sample translate to the same CDR3. The chain couples TRBV2 to TRBJ2-7; 10 bases are shared with TRBD1. V trimming: 7 bases; J trimming: 5 bases; junction bases outside the gene matches: 11. CDR3 size: 15 residues. Germline lookup yields CDR1 SNHLY and CDR2 FYNNEI. The CDR3 coding sequence is TGTGCCAGCAAAAATCGGACAGGGGGTGCCCACGAGCAGTACTTC. Translated, it gives CASKNRTGGAHEQYF.

The chain carries TRBV5-1 and TRBJ1-4; TRBD1 matches 9 bases. Germline CDR1 reads SGHRS; CDR2 reads YFSETQ. V lost 4 bases, J lost 2 bases, and 3 bases stayed unmatched. The CDR3 totals 15 residues. The CDR3 DNA sequence: TGCGCCAGCAGCGGAGGGACAGGGACTAATGAAAAACTGTTTTTT. It translates to CASSGGTGTNEKLFF. Full variable domain (remainder filled in from reference TRBV5-1 and TRBJ1-4): KAGVTQTPRYLIKTRGQQVTLSCSPISGHRSVSWYQQTPGQGLQFLFEYFSETQRNKGNFPGRFSGRQFSNSRSEMNVSTLELGDSALYLCASSGGTGTNEKLFFGSGTQLSVL.

The chain employs TRBV5-1 and TRBJ2-7, with a weak D call TRBD2 (5 bases). The CDR3 contains 14 residues. Trimming left V 2 bases short and J 1 base short, with 10 bases between. The germline V gene has CDR1 SGHRS and CDR2 YFSETQ. The DNA for the CDR3 is TGCGCCAGCAGCTTCTACGGGATGTCCTACGAGCAGTACTTC. Translation: CASSFYGMSYEQYF.

V usage is TRBV7-2 and J usage is TRBJ2-7; the D is unclear. CDR1 is SGHTA and CDR2 is FQGNSA in the germline V gene. V was pared by 2 bases and J by 3 bases, with 11 bases between. The CDR3 loop spans 14 amino acids. In nucleotides, the CDR3 is TGTGCCAGCAGCTTACTGGAACAGAGCTACGAGCAGTACTTC. It specifies CASSLLEQSYEQYF.

V and J are TRBV5-1 and TRBJ2-3, with D possibly being TRBD1 (7 bases). Looked up from germline, CDR1 is SGHRS and CDR2 is YFSETQ. The CDR3 sequence is 13 residues long. The ends were cut back, 5 bases at V and 8 bases at J, with 15 bases in the middle. In DNA form, the CDR3 reads TGCGCCAGCAGGAGCCGACAGGGAGGTACGCAGTATTTT. Amino acid sequence: CASRSRQGGTQYF.

The CDR3 nucleotides are TGTGCCAGCACCCCGGTGGACACGAACACTGAAGCTTTCTTT. It specifies CASTPVDTNTEAFF. The V and J genes are TRBV6-5 and TRBJ1-1, with TRBD1 as a possible D gene (5 bases). The CDR3 is made up of 14 amino acids. The V end was cut by 7 bases, the J end by 1 base, with 13 bases between. Germline lookup yields CDR1 MNHEY and CDR2 SVGAGI.

This rearrangement joins TRBV14 to TRBJ1-1, with D possibly being TRBD1 (5 bases). The germline V gene has CDR1 SGHDN and CDR2 FVKESK. The CDR3 length is 13 residues. Trimming removed 3 bases from V and 4 bases from J, with 9 bases in between. For the CDR3, the DNA is TGTGCCAGCAGCCAGAGAGACAGCACTGAAGCTTTCTTT. Translation: CASSQRDSTEAFF.

This chain uses TRBV19 with TRBJ2-1; D perhaps matches TRBD2 (5 bases). Trimming left V 4 bases short and J 7 bases short, with 5 bases between. CDR1 is LNHDA and CDR2 is SQIVND in the germline V gene (reference sequence). CDR3 size: 11 residues. The CDR3 reads CASSTGNEQFF. The CDR3 bases are TGTGCCAGTAGTACGGGAAATGAGCAGTTCTTC.

The gene calls are TRBV9 and TRBJ1-1; D is perhaps TRBD1 (6 bases). Trimming left V 4 bases short and J 4 bases short, with 17 bases between. Germline assignment: CDR1 SGDLS and CDR2 YYNGEE. This CDR3 contains 15 residues. The CDR3 bases are TGTGCCAGCAGCTACACTACAGGGCTGGGCACTGAAGCTTTCTTT. Residues: CASSYTTGLGTEAFF.

This clone was seen a single time. This chain joins TRBV7-9 and TRBJ2-7, with unresolved D. This CDR3 spans 13 amino acids. Germline V gene lookup returns CDR1 SEHNR and CDR2 FQNEAQ (reference sequence). Trimming left V 7 bases short and J 2 bases short, with 12 bases between. In nucleotides, the CDR3 is TGTGCCAGCAAAGATGGGCTCGCCTACGAGCAGTACTTC. Encoded protein: CASKDGLAYEQYF.

The chain couples TRBV4-1 to TRBJ2-1; 8 bases are a match to TRBD2. The CDR3 loop spans 19 amino acids. Germline CDR1 is MGHRA and CDR2 is YSYEKL. The V and J ends lost 1 base and 6 bases, in that order; junction bases with no gene match: 17. The CDR3 DNA sequence: TGCGCCAGCAGCCAAGCCACAGGGAGGCCGGGAGGGTATGGCAATGAGCAGTTCTTC. The encoded protein is CASSQATGRPGGYGNEQFF.

CDR3 amino acids: CASSLVGLATGGSYEQYF. For the CDR3, the DNA is TGTGCCAGCAGCTTAGTTGGTCTAGCGACTGGAGGCTCCTACGAGCAGTACTTC. The chain employs TRBV11-2 and TRBJ2-7; D perhaps matches TRBD2 (6 bases). The germline V gene encodes CDR1 SGHAT and CDR2 FQNNGV. The CDR3 contains 18 residues. Trimming removed 1 base at V and 0 bases at J, with 19 bases between.

The chain has TRBV9 and TRBJ1-2; unclear D gene. V was cut by 0 bases and J by 7 bases, with 13 bases left in between. Per the germline V gene, CDR1 is SGDLS and CDR2 is YYNGEE. The CDR3 spans 14 residues. Here the CDR3 DNA reads TGTGCCAGCAGCGTAGTGGGCGAGACTATTGGCTACACCTTC. Protein sequence: CASSVVGETIGYTF.

The chain uses TRBV7-2 and TRBJ1-5, with 9 bases lining up with TRBD1. V shed 5 bases, J shed 0 bases, and the junction held 5 bases outside the gene matches. Germline V gives CDR1 SGHTA, CDR2 FQGNSA. The CDR3 has 16 residues. Here the CDR3 reads CASSTQGARSNQPQHF. The CDR3 bases are TGTGCCAGCAGCACACAGGGGGCGCGTAGCAATCAGCCCCAGCATTTT.

The CDR3 nucleotides read TGTGCCAGCAGCCTAGAAAGGGACAGGGGGAGAACCGGGGAGCTGTTTTTT. This translates into CASSLERDRGRTGELFF. The rearrangement joins TRBV7-6 to TRBJ2-2; 11 nucleotides match TRBD1. The CDR3 spans 17 residues. V shed 5 bases, J shed 5 bases, and the junction held 10 bases outside the gene matches. Germline lookup yields CDR1 SGHVS and CDR2 FNYEAQ. The whole variable domain, filled in from reference TRBV7-6 and TRBJ2-2, reads GAGVSQSPRYKVTKRGQDVALRCDPISGHVSLYWYRQALGQGPEFLTYFNYEAQQDKSGLPNDRFSAERPEGSISTLTIQRTEQRDSAMYRCASSLERDRGRTGELFFGEGSRLTVL.

This chain links TRBV27 with TRBJ2-2; tentatively, D is TRBD2 (7 bases). V dropped 3 bases and J dropped 3 bases, with 14 bases sitting between them. The V gene's germline CDR1 is MNHEY and CDR2 SMNVEV (reference sequence). The CDR3 length is 16 residues. The CDR3 sequence: CASSFFRGADTGELFF. The CDR3 nucleotides read TGTGCCAGCAGTTTCTTCCGGGGGGCGGACACCGGGGAGCTGTTTTTT.

This chain connects TRBV9 to TRBJ2-6, with 7 bases identical to TRBD2. CDR3 length equals 16 residues. Losses at the gene ends were 4 bases for V and 0 bases for J; bases not matched to a gene: 4. From germline, CDR1 is SGDLS and CDR2 YYNGEE. The CDR3 nucleotides read TGTGCCAGCAGCCACCCGGGGGGCTCTGGGGCCAACGTCCTGACTTTC. Protein sequence: CASSHPGGSGANVLTF.

This chain joins TRBV27 and TRBJ2-5; D perhaps matches TRBD2 (5 bases). Germline CDR1 and CDR2: MNHEY and SMNVEV (reference sequence). V lost 5 bases, J lost 4 bases, and 14 bases lay in between. CDR3 length: 14 amino acids. The CDR3 sequence: CASSPAAHGETQYF. In nucleotides, the CDR3 is TGTGCCAGCAGTCCAGCGGCCCATGGAGAGACCCAGTACTTC.

This clone was observed a single time. V usage is TRBV30 and J usage is TRBJ2-3, with 8 nucleotides matching TRBD1. This CDR3 contains 18 residues. The V segment lost 3 bases and the J segment 0 bases; nucleotides outside the gene matches: 14. The germline V gene encodes CDR1 GTSNPN and CDR2 SVGIG (reference sequence). In nucleotides, the CDR3 is TGTGCCTGGAGCGCCGTCAGTTTCGGGACAGGTAGCACAGATACGCAGTATTTT. Amino acid sequence: CAWSAVSFGTGSTDTQYF. Complete variable domain (other parts from reference TRBV30 and TRBJ2-3): SQTIHQWPATLVQPVGSPLSLECTVEGTSNPNLYWYRQAAGRGLQLLFYSVGIGQISSEVPQNLSASRPQDRQFILSSKKLLLSDSGFYLCAWSAVSFGTGSTDTQYFGPGTRLTVL.

CDR3 sequence: CASSVSGLQETQYF. The DNA of the CDR3 is TGTGCCAGCAGCGTGAGCGGACTACAAGAGACCCAGTACTTC. The gene calls are TRBV9 and TRBJ2-5; TRBD2 might be the D (6 bases). The CDR3 has 14 amino acids. CDR1 and CDR2 from the germline V gene are SGDLS and YYNGEE. Deletions cut 2 bases from V and 2 bases from J, with 10 bases between.

The V and J genes are TRBV9 and TRBJ2-7, with TRBD2 identical over 9 bases. The CDR3 runs to 17 residues. The germline CDR1 and CDR2 sequences are SGDLS and YYNGEE. The V segment lost 9 bases and the J segment 5 bases; nucleotides outside the gene matches: 21. DNA of the CDR3: TGTGCCACCCTTACAGGGATTAGCGGGAGTGTGCACGACGAGCAGTACTTC. Translated: CATLTGISGSVHDEQYF.

The rearrangement joins TRBV6-5 to TRBJ2-7; 10 nucleotides match TRBD1. Germline CDR1 is MNHEY and CDR2 is SVGAGI. The CDR3 has 16 residues. The ends lost 3 bases at V and 4 bases at J; junction bases unmatched: 9. The CDR3, as DNA: TGTGCCAGCAGTTATTGGGGACAGGGGTTATCGTACGAGCAGTACTTC. Its translation is CASSYWGQGLSYEQYF.

The chain has TRBV29-1 and TRBJ1-4, with a possible D match to TRBD1 (5 bases). V was cut by 5 bases and J by 5 bases, with 21 bases left in between. The germline V gene has CDR1 SQVTM and CDR2 ANQGSEA. This CDR3 contains 16 residues. The CDR3 nucleotides read TGCAGCGTTCTTGGGGGGGTGTTCTCTTTAAATGAAAAACTGTTTTTT. Its translation is CSVLGGVFSLNEKLFF.

This clone was found once. V is TRBV29-1 and J is TRBJ1-4; D is ambiguous. The CDR3 is 12 amino acids. Germline V gene sequence: CDR1 SQVTM, CDR2 ANQGSEA. Trimming pared 5 bases from V and 7 bases from J, leaving 11 bases between. The CDR3 loop reads CSVQRGTEKLFF. The CDR3 DNA is TGCAGCGTTCAACGCGGTACTGAAAAACTGTTTTTT.

This sequence joins TRBV9 and TRBJ2-5; 8 positions match TRBD2. The germline gives CDR1 SGDLS, CDR2 YYNGEE. This CDR3 has 14 amino acids. The J segment lost 5 bases and the V segment lost 0 bases, leaving 3 bases of the junction unmatched. The CDR3, as DNA: TGTGCCAGCAGCGTAGGGCCGGGAGGGGAGACCCAGTACTTC. Translation gives CASSVGPGGETQYF.

This chain uses TRBV28 with TRBJ2-7; 9 nucleotides agree with TRBD2. CDR3 length equals 18 residues. The germline V gene encodes CDR1 MDHEN and CDR2 SYDVKM. Trimming took 6 bases from V and 2 from J; bases not matched to a gene: 17. CDR3 DNA sequence: TGTGCCAGCAGCCATTTATATCAGCGGGGGGCCCGACCCTACGAGCAGTACTTC. Translation: CASSHLYQRGARPYEQYF.

V usage is TRBV9 and J usage is TRBJ2-1, with TRBD1 matching over 7 bases. V lost 0 bases, J lost 6 bases, and 0 bases stayed unmatched. This CDR3 is 13 amino acids long. Germline CDR1 and CDR2: SGDLS and YYNGEE. The CDR3 loop reads CASSVAGGNEQFF. The CDR3 DNA follows: TGTGCCAGCAGCGTAGCAGGGGGCAATGAGCAGTTCTTC.

The V call is TRBV6-5, the J call TRBJ2-7, with D possibly TRBD2 on 5 matching bases. The CDR3 runs to 13 residues. Germline V lookup: CDR1 MNHEY, CDR2 SVGAGI. V lost 5 bases to trimming and J lost 6 bases, with 14 bases between them. The CDR3 spells CASSPPGVSEQYF. In DNA, the CDR3 is TGTGCCAGCAGTCCCCCCGGGGTAAGCGAGCAGTACTTC.

The V call is TRBV7-2, the J call TRBJ2-1, with 10 bases aligning to TRBD2. J lost 4 bases, V lost 5 bases, and 5 bases had no gene match. The germline V gene has CDR1 SGHTA and CDR2 FQGNSA. The CDR3 has 15 residues. CDR3 sequence (DNA): TGTGCCAGCAGCCTGACTAGCGGGCCGTACAATGAGCAGTTCTTC. It translates to CASSLTSGPYNEQFF.

The CDR3 loop is CASDGGSEQFF. CDR3 sequence (DNA): TGTGCCAGCGACGGGGGTAGTGAGCAGTTCTTC. J is TRBJ2-1 and V is TRBV6-6; a weak D match, TRBD2 (6 bases). The CDR3 consists of 11 residues. The ends were cut back, 8 bases at V and 9 bases at J, with 11 bases in the middle. The germline V gene has CDR1 MNHNY and CDR2 SVGAGI (reference sequence).

The V and J genes are TRBV5-1 and TRBJ1-1; D is possibly TRBD1 (6 bases). The ends were cut back, 7 bases at V and 2 bases at J, with 9 bases in the middle. CDR3 length: 12 amino acids. Looked up from germline, CDR1 is SGHRS and CDR2 is YFSETQ. As DNA, the CDR3 is TGCGCCAGCTCGGGACACAACACTGAAGCTTTCTTT. This gives the protein CASSGHNTEAFF. Drawing the rest from reference TRBV5-1 and TRBJ1-1, the complete variable domain is KAGVTQTPRYLIKTRGQQVTLSCSPISGHRSVSWYQQTPGQGLQFLFEYFSETQRNKGNFPGRFSGRQFSNSRSEMNVSTLELGDSALYLCASSGHNTEAFFGQGTRLTVV.